A selection of T cell receptor beta chains follows, all from one sample in a study of shared clonotypes between healthy human individuals. Some clones are missing from TCRdb's copy, which holds only in-frame ones; the method was immunoSEQ multiplex PCR. Of 2 million to 2.5 million clones in the sample, roughly 95% were seen once. The sequenced sample consisted of naive CD4+ T cells sorted from blood. The receptors shown here come from a man aged 18 to 30 in good health. The CDR3 runs from the conserved cysteine through the conserved F or W. The D gene is left open where the match is weak. Size is omitted from some rows. Given values are once, few, many or a class for expanded clones.

size	D	V	J	CDR3	DNA
-	-	TRBV7-9	TRBJ1-1	CASREDSTNTEAFF	TGTGCCAGCAGGGAGGACAGCACGAACACTGAAGCTTTCTTT
-	-	TRBV11-2	TRBJ2-1	CASNSVSSYNEQFF	TGTGCCAGCAACAGCGTGAGCTCCTACAATGAGCAGTTCTTC
once	-	TRBV10-2	TRBJ1-1	CASHLGANTEAFF	TGCGCCAGCCATTTGGGGGCAAACACTGAAGCTTTCTTT
-	TRBD1	TRBV9	TRBJ2-1	CASSSGTASYNEQFF	TGTGCCAGCAGCTCCGGGACAGCGTCCTACAATGAGCAGTTCTTC
-	-	TRBV5-6	TRBJ2-3	CASSLVGQGQDTQYF	TGTGCCAGCAGCTTGGTGGGGCAGGGACAAGATACGCAGTATTTT
-	-	TRBV5-6	TRBJ1-4	CASSLGSPGEKLFF	TGTGCCAGCAGCTTGGGGTCCCCTGGTGAAAAACTGTTTTTT
-	-	TRBV9	TRBJ1-4	CASSGTANGNEKLFF	TGTGCCAGCAGCGGGACCGCAAATGGTAATGAAAAACTGTTTTTT
-	-	TRBV7-2	TRBJ1-1	CASSLGPGRGLNTEAFF	TGTGCCAGCAGCTTAGGCCCGGGCCGAGGGTTGAACACTGAAGCTTTCTTT
-	-	TRBV6-1	TRBJ2-7	CASSEGAGLNEQYF	TGTGCCAGCAGTGAGGGAGCAGGCCTAAACGAGCAGTACTTC
-	-	TRBV15	TRBJ1-3	CATSRGEGLSSGNTIYF	TGTGCCACCAGCAGGGGGGAGGGCCTTTCCTCTGGAAACACCATATATTTT
once	-	TRBV30	TRBJ1-5	CAWSKNFKTSNQPQHF	TGTGCCTGGAGTAAGAATTTTAAGACAAGCAATCAGCCCCAGCATTTT
-	TRBD1	TRBV28	TRBJ1-5	CASSFSGTGSNQPQHF	TGTGCCAGCAGTTTCTCCGGGACAGGAAGCAATCAGCCCCAGCATTTT
once	-	TRBV28	TRBJ1-6	CASSPPWQENSPLHF	TGTGCCAGCAGTCCTCCCTGGCAGGAAAATTCACCCCTCCACTTT
-	-	TRBV28	TRBJ2-3	CASSPSGEVTDTQYF	TGTGCCAGCAGCCCATCGGGGGAGGTTACAGATACGCAGTATTTT
-	-	TRBV27	TRBJ2-7	CASSLAAEGEQYF	TGTGCCAGCAGTTTAGCGGCGGAGGGCGAGCAGTACTTC
-	TRBD1	TRBV7-8	TRBJ1-1	CASSLTTRMMVGTGGEAFF	TGTGCCAGCAGCTTAACTACGCGGATGATGGTGGGGACAGGGGGTGAAGCTTTCTTT
-	-	TRBV19	TRBJ2-3	CASSEQGDTQYF	TGTGCCAGTAGTGAACAGGGTGATACGCAGTATTTT
-	-	TRBV6-5	TRBJ1-2	CASSYVPQAGGYTF	TGTGCCAGCAGTTACGTACCACAGGCTGGTGGCTACACCTTC
-	-	TRBV7-2	TRBJ2-3	CASSLAPSTDTQYF	TGTGCCAGCAGCTTAGCGCCCAGCACAGATACGCAGTATTTT
-	TRBD2	TRBV7-9	TRBJ2-7	CASSTLAGVREQYF	TGTGCCAGCAGCACCCTAGCGGGAGTACGCGAGCAGTACTTC
-	-	TRBV6-1	TRBJ1-5	CASSEVPANSNQPQHF	TGTGCCAGCAGTGAGGTCCCGGCGAATAGCAATCAGCCCCAGCATTTT
once	-	TRBV7-9	TRBJ2-4	CASRNASLVKNIQYF	TGTGCCAGCAGGAACGCTAGCTTGGTCAAAAACATTCAGTACTTC
-	-	TRBV27	TRBJ1-2	CASSFRDGAYGYTF	TGTGCCAGCAGTTTCCGGGACGGTGCCTATGGCTACACCTTC
many	-	TRBV11-2	TRBJ1-1	CASSLDLTGAAFF	TGTGCCAGCAGCTTAGATCTTACAGGCGCTGCTTTCTTT
-	TRBD1	TRBV29-1	TRBJ1-5	CSVGTGANQPQHF	TGCAGCGTTGGGACAGGGGCCAATCAGCCCCAGCATTTT
-	TRBD1	TRBV30	TRBJ1-2	CAWMEGAGNYGYTF	TGTGCCTGGATGGAGGGGGCTGGAAACTATGGCTACACCTTC
-	TRBD1	TRBV7-9	TRBJ1-3	CASSSTTGGGNTIYF	TGTGCCAGCAGCTCCACGACAGGGGGAGGAAACACCATATATTTT
-	-	TRBV2	TRBJ1-5	CASSVGSSNQPQHF	TGTGCCAGCAGCGTTGGGAGTAGCAATCAGCCCCAGCATTTT
-	-	TRBV5-4	TRBJ2-7	CASSQAGTGLYEQYF	TGTGCCAGCAGCCAGGCCGGGACGGGACTCTACGAGCAGTACTTC
-	-	TRBV10-3	TRBJ1-5	CASAPRQANQPQHF	TGTGCCTCCGCCCCGAGGCAGGCCAATCAGCCCCAGCATTTT
-	-	TRBV5-4	TRBJ2-1	CASSRDYDREGFF	TGTGCCAGCAGCAGGGACTATGACAGGGAGGGGTTCTTC
-	-	TRBV6-5	TRBJ1-4	CASSPRTPEKLFF	TGTGCCAGCAGTCCCCGGACACCTGAAAAACTGTTTTTT
-	TRBD1	TRBV19	TRBJ2-7	CASSHTLPGQFYEQYF	TGTGCCAGTAGTCACACTCTTCCGGGACAGTTTTACGAGCAGTACTTC
-	TRBD1	TRBV9	TRBJ2-7	CASSERGLPYEQYF	TGTGCCAGCAGCGAAAGGGGGCTCCCCTACGAGCAGTACTTC
-	-	TRBV30	TRBJ1-3	CAWNFPSGNTIYF	TGTGCCTGGAATTTTCCCTCTGGAAACACCATATATTTT
-	TRBD1	TRBV6-5	TRBJ1-6	CASSRDRERSPLHF	TGTGCCAGCAGCAGGGACAGAGAGCGTTCACCCCTCCACTTT
-	TRBD2	TRBV7-2	TRBJ2-7	CASSSGTSGRLSYEQYF	TGTGCCAGCAGCTCCGGGACTAGCGGGAGGCTATCCTACGAGCAGTACTTC
-	TRBD2	TRBV11-3	TRBJ2-3	CASSLDWTSGRAGTDTQYF	TGTGCCAGCAGCTTAGATTGGACTAGCGGGAGGGCCGGCACAGATACGCAGTATTTT
-	TRBD2	TRBV10-3	TRBJ2-1	CAISDTGGQYNEQFF	TGTGCCATCAGCGACACGGGGGGTCAGTACAATGAGCAGTTCTTC
-	-	TRBV25-1	TRBJ2-3	CASRHKGGESDTQYF	TGTGCCAGCAGACATAAGGGGGGCGAATCGGATACGCAGTATTTT
-	TRBD1	TRBV5-1	TRBJ2-7	CASSLGQGAYEQYF	TGCGCCAGCAGCTTGGGGCAGGGGGCCTACGAGCAGTACTTC
-	-	TRBV10-3	TRBJ1-5	CATGLNNQPQHF	TGTGCCACAGGACTTAACAATCAGCCCCAGCATTTT
-	TRBD2	TRBV5-1	TRBJ2-1	CASSSVTSGSYHEQFF	TGCGCCAGCAGCTCGGTGACTAGCGGGAGCTATCATGAGCAGTTCTTC
-	TRBD1	TRBV10-3	TRBJ1-2	CAISGPQGVGYTF	TGTGCCATCAGTGGCCCTCAGGGGGTAGGCTACACCTTC
-	TRBD1	TRBV5-6	TRBJ1-2	CASSLDRGYGYTF	TGTGCCAGCAGCTTAGACAGGGGATATGGCTACACCTTC
few	-	TRBV5-1	TRBJ1-5	CASSLASNQPQHF	TGCGCCAGCAGCTTGGCCAGCAATCAGCCCCAGCATTTT